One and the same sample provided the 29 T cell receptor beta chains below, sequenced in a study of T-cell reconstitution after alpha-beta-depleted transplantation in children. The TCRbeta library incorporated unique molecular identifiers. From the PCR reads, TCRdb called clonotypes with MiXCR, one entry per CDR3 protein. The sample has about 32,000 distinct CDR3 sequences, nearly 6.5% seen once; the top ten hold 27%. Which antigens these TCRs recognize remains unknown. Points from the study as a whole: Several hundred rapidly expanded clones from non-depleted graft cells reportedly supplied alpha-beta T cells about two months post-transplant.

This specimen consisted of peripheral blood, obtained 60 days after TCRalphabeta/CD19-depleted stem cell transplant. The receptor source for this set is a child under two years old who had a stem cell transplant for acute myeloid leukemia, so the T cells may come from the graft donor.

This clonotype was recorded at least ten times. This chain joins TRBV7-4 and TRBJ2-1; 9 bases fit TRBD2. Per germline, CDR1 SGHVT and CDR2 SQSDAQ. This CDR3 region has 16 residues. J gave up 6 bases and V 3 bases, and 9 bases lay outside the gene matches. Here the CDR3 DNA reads TGTGCCAGCAGCTTTGATGTGGCGGGAGGGCCCAATGAGCAGTTCTTC. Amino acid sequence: CASSFDVAGGPNEQFF.

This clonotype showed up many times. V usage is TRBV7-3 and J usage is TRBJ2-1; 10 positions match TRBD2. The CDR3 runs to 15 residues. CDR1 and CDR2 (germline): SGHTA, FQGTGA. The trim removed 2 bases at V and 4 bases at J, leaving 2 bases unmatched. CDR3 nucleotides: TGTGCCAGCAGCTTACTAGCGGGAGTTTACAATGAGCAGTTCTTC. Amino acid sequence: CASSLLAGVYNEQFF.

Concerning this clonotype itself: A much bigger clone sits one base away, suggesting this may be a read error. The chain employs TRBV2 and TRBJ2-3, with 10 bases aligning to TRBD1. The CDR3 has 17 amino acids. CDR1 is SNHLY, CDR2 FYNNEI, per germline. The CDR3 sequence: CTSSPPTGGYSTDTQYF. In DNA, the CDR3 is TGTACCAGCAGTCCACCGACAGGGGGCTATAGCACAGATACGCAGTATTTT.

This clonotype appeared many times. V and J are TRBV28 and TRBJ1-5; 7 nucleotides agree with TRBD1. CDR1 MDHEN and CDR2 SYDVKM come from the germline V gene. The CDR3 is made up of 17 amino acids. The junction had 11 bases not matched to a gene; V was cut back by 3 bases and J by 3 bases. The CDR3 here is CASSFPTGTANNQPQHF. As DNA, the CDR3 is TGTGCCAGCAGTTTCCCTACCGGGACAGCGAACAATCAGCCCCAGCATTTT.

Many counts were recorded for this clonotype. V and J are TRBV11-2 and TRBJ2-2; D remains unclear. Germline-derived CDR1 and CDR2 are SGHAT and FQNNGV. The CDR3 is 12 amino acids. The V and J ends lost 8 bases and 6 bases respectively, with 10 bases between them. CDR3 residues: CASQKSPGELFF. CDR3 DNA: TGTGCCAGCCAAAAATCCCCCGGGGAGCTGTTTTTT.

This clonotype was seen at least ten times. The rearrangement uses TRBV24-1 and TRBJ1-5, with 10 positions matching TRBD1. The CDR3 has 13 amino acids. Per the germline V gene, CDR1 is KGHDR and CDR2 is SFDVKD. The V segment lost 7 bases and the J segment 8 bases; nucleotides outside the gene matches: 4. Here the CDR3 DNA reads TGTGCCACCAGCCCGACAGGGGGCAAGCCCCAGCATTTT. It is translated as CATSPTGGKPQHF.

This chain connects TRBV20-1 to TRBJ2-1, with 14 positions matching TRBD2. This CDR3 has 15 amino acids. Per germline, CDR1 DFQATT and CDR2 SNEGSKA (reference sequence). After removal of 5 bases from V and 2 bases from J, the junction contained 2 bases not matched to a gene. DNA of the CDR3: TGCAGTGCTGTGGGACTAGCGGGAGCCTACAATGAGCAGTTCTTC. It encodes CSAVGLAGAYNEQFF.

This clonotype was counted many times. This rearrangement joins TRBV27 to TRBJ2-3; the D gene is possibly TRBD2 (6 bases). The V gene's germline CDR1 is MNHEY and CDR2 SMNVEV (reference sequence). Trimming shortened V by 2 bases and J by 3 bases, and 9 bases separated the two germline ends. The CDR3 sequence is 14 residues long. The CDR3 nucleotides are TGTGCCAGCAGTTTACTGGCGGGGACAGATACGCAGTATTTT. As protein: CASSLLAGTDTQYF.

DNA of the CDR3: TGCGCCAGCAGCTTGGTTCCGGGAACGGGCACCGGGGAGCTGTTTTTT. It codes for CASSLVPGTGTGELFF. This chain joins TRBV5-1 and TRBJ2-2; a weak D match, TRBD2 (5 bases). V was cut by 0 bases and J by 4 bases, with 13 bases left in between. CDR3 length: 16 amino acids. Germline V CDR1 and CDR2: SGHRS, YFSETQ.

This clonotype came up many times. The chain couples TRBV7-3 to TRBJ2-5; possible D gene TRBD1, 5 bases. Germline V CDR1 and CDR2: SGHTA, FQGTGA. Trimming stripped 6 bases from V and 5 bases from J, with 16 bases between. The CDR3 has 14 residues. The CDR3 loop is CASRSTGPRETQYF. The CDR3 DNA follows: TGTGCCAGCAGGTCAACAGGTCCCCGGGAGACCCAGTACTTC.

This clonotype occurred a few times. This chain's CDR3 is CASRPRGPWGAFF. The CDR3 DNA reads TGTGCCAGCAGACCTCGAGGACCTTGGGGAGCTTTCTTT. This chain links TRBV6-5 with TRBJ1-1; D remains ambiguous. V lost 6 bases to trimming and J lost 10 bases, with 18 bases between them. Germline assignment: CDR1 MNHEY and CDR2 SVGAGI. The CDR3 runs 13 residues.

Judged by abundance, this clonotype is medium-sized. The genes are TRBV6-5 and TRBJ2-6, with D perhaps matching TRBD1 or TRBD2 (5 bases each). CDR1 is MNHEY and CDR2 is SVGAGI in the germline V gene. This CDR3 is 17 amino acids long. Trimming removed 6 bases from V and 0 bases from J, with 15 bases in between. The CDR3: CASSRDGFYSGANVLTF. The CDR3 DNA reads TGTGCCAGCAGCCGGGACGGGTTCTACTCTGGGGCCAACGTCCTGACTTTC.

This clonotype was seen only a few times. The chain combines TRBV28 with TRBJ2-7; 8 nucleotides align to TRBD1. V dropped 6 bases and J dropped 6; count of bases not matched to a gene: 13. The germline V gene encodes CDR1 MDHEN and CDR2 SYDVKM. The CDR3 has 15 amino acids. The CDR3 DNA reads TGTGCCAGCAGCCTTCAGACAGGGGAAGATCGCGAGCAGTACTTC. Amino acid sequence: CASSLQTGEDREQYF. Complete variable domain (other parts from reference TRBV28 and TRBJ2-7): DVKVTQSSRYLVKRTGEKVFLECVQDMDHENMFWYRQDPGLGLRLIYFSYDVKMKEKGDIPEGYSVSREKKERFSLILESASTNQTSMYLCASSLQTGEDREQYFGPGTRLTVT.

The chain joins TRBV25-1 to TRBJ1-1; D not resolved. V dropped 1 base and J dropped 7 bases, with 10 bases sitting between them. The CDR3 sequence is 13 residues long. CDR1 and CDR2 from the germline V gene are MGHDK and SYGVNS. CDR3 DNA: TGTGCCAGCAGTGAATTGGGGTCGGTTGAAGCTTTCTTT. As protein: CASSELGSVEAFF.

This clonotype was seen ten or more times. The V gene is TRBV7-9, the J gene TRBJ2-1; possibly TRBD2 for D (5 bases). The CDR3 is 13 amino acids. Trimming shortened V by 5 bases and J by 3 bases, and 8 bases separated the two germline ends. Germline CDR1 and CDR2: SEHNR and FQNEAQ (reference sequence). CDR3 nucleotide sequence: TGTGCCAGCAGCCCCGCGGGCTACAATGAGCAGTTCTTC. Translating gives CASSPAGYNEQFF.

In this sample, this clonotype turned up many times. CDR3 sequence reads: CASSPGGNEQFF. The CDR3 DNA is TGTGCCAGCAGCCCAGGGGGGAATGAGCAGTTCTTC. V usage is TRBV2 and J usage is TRBJ2-1, with D possibly matching TRBD1 (7 bases). CDR3 length: 12 residues. V lost 6 bases and J lost 7, with 10 bases in between. Germline V gene data show CDR1 as SNHLY and CDR2 as FYNNEI. Variable domain in full (rest from reference TRBV2 and TRBJ2-1): EPEVTQTPSHQVTQMGQEVILRCVPISNHLYFYWYRQILGQKVEFLVSFYNNEISEKSEIFDDQFSVERPDGSNFTLKIRSTKLEDSAMYFCASSPGGNEQFFGPGTRLTVL.

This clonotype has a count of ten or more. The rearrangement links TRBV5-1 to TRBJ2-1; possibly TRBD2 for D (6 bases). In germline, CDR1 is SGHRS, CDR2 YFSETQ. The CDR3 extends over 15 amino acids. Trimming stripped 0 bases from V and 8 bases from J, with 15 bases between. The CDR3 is CASSLAGRNIDEQFF. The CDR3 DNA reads TGCGCCAGCAGCTTGGCAGGGAGGAATATAGATGAGCAGTTCTTC.

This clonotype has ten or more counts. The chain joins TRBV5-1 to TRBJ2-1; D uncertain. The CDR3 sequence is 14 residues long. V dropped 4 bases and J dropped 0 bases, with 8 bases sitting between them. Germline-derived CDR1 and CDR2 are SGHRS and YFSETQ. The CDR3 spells CASSGSPSYNEQFF. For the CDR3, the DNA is TGCGCCAGCAGCGGGTCACCCTCCTACAATGAGCAGTTCTTC.

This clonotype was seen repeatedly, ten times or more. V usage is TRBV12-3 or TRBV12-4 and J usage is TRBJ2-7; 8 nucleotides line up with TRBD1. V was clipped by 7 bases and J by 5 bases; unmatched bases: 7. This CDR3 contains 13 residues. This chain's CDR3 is CASNADREDEQYF. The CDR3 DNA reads TGTGCCAGCAACGCGGACAGGGAGGACGAGCAGTACTTC.

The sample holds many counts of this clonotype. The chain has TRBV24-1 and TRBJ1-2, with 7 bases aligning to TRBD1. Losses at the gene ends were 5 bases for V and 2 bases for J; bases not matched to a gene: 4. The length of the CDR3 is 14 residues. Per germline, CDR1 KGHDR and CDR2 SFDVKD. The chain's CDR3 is CATSAQGLNYGYTF. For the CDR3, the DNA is TGTGCCACCAGTGCACAGGGGTTGAACTATGGCTACACCTTC.

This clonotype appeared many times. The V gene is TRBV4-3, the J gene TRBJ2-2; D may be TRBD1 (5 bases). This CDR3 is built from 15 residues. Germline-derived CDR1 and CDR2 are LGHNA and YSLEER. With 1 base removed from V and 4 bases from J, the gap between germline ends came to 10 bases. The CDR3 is CASSQVQGGTGELFF. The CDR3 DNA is TGCGCCAGCAGCCAAGTGCAGGGCGGCACCGGGGAGCTGTTTTTT.

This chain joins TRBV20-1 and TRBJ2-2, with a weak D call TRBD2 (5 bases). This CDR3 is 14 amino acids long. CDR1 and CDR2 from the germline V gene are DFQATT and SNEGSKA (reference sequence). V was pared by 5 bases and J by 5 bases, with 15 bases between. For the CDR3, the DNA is TGCAGTGCTCCATTCCGGGAATTAACCGGGGAGCTGTTTTTT. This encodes CSAPFRELTGELFF.

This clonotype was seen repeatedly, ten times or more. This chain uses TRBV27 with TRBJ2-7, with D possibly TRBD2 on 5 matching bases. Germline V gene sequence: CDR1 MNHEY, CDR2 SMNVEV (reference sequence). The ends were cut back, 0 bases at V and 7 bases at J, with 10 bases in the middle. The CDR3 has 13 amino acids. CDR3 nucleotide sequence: TGTGCCAGCAGTTTATCCGGGGAAAGGGAGCAGTACTTC. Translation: CASSLSGEREQYF.

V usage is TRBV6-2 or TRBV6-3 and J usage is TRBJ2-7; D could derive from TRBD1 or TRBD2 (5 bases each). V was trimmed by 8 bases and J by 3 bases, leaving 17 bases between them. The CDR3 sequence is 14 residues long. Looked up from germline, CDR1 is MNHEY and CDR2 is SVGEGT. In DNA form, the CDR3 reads TGTGCCAGCGGTCTTCCGGGACGTTACTACGAGCAGTACTTC. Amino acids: CASGLPGRYYEQYF.

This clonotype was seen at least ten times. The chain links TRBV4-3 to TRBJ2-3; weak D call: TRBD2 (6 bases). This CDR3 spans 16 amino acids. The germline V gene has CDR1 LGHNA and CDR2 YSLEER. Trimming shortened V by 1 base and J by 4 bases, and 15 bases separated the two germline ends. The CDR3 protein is CASSQGPAGRADTQYF. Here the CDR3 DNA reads TGCGCCAGCAGCCAAGGTCCGGCGGGACGGGCAGATACGCAGTATTTT.

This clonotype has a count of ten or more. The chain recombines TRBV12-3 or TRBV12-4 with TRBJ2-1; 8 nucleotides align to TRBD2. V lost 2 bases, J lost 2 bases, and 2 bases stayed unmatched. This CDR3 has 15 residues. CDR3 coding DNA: TGTGCCAGCAGTTTAAGAGCGGGGGCCTACAATGAGCAGTTCTTC. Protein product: CASSLRAGAYNEQFF.

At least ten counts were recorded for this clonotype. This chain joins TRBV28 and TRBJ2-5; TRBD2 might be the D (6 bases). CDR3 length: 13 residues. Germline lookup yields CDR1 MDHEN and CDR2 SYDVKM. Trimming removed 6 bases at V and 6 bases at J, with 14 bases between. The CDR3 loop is CASRVGTFKTQYF. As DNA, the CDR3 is TGTGCCAGCAGGGTAGGGACTTTTAAGACCCAGTACTTC.

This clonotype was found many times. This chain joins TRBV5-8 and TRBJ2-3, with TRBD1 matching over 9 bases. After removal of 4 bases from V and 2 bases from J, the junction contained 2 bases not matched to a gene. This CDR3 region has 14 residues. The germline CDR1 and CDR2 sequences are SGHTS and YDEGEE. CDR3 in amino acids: CASSRDRDTDTQYF. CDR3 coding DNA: TGTGCCAGCAGCCGGGACAGGGACACAGATACGCAGTATTTT.

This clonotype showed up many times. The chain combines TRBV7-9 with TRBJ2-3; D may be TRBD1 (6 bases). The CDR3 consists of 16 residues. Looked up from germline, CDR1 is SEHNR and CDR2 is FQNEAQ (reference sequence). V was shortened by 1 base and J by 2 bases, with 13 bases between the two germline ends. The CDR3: CASSLEAGALTDTQYF. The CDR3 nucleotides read TGTGCCAGCAGCTTAGAGGCAGGGGCCCTCACAGATACGCAGTATTTT.